The 9 T cell receptor beta chains in this list originate from one sample, sequenced in a study of T cell changes during pregnancy in multiple sclerosis. Sequenced by immunoSEQ multiplex PCR; TCRdb stores in-frame clones only, minus some. The sample records a few thousand clones, around 80% being singletons. The sequenced sample consisted of CD4+ T cells from PBMCs (not recorded whether the cells were cultured). These receptors were taken from a female patient with multiple sclerosis, enrolled in a pregnancy study. Some clones in this sample may be carry-over from other donors' samples.

CDR3 loop: CASRSELATQSRANVLTF. The CDR3 nucleotides read TGTGCCAGCAGATCGGAACTAGCTACACAAAGTCGGGCCAACGTCCTGACTTTC. The genes are TRBV21-1 and TRBJ2-6; the D call in the table, TRBD2, was not verified against the DNA. TRBV21-1 is designated a pseudogene. The CDR3 sequence is 18 residues long.

This chain uses TRBV5-1 with TRBJ2-3; 7 positions match TRBD2. CDR1 is SGHRS, CDR2 YFSETQ, per germline. The CDR3 is 15 residues long. Trimming cost V 4 bases and J 0 bases; bases outside gene matches: 5. This CDR3 is CASSLSGASTDTQYF. The CDR3 region has the DNA TGCGCCAGCAGCCTGAGCGGGGCTAGCACAGATACGCAGTATTTT.

Sample share makes this clone large. The CDR3 loop reads CASGGRTNLYNEQFF. DNA of the CDR3: TGTGCCAGCGGCGGGAGGACTAATCTTTACAATGAGCAGTTCTTC. V usage is TRBV6-6 and J usage is TRBJ2-1; TRBD2 matches at 8 bases. This CDR3 contains 15 residues. CDR1 is MNHNY and CDR2 is SVGAGI in the germline V gene (reference sequence). With V trimmed by 8 bases and J by 4 bases, 10 bases remained unmatched.

The table lists this clone with a few counts. V gene TRBV6-5 combines with J gene TRBJ1-4; weak D call: TRBD1 (6 bases). The CDR3 has 15 amino acids. Germline CDR1 reads MNHEY; CDR2 reads SVGAGI. V lost 2 bases and J 7 bases, leaving 14 bases between the germline ends. CDR3 in amino acids: CASSYRRRGSEKLFF. The CDR3 bases are TGTGCCAGCAGTTACCGCCGCAGGGGAAGTGAAAAACTGTTTTTT.

The chain is built from TRBV7-9 and TRBJ2-5; D unresolved. The CDR3 runs to 13 residues. Between the trimmed V and J ends, which lost 3 bases and 3 bases, there was a span of 8 bases. Germline V gene sequence: CDR1 SEHNR, CDR2 FQNEAQ (reference sequence). The DNA of the CDR3 is TGTGCCAGCAGCTTCGGCAGAAAAGAGACCCAGTACTTC. Translating it yields CASSFGRKETQYF.

This chain links TRBV4-2 with TRBJ1-5; the D gene is possibly TRBD1 (5 bases). The CDR3 length is 15 residues. Germline V gene data show CDR1 as LGHNA and CDR2 as YNFKEQ. V gave up 5 bases and J gave up 6 bases, with 17 bases separating them. CDR3 DNA: TGTGCCAGCAGCTTATTTGGGGGTGTGGGTCAGCCCCAGCATTTT. Residues: CASSLFGGVGQPQHF.

This clone was recorded a few times. The chain combines TRBV2 with TRBJ1-6; 8 bases line up with TRBD1. Germline V gene sequence: CDR1 SNHLY, CDR2 FYNNEI. The CDR3 runs to 16 residues. V lost 6 bases and J lost 9; bases outside the gene matches: 13. CDR3 amino acids: CASRRSGDRSVSPLHF. CDR3 in DNA: TGTGCCAGCAGACGGAGCGGGGACAGGTCTGTTTCACCCCTCCACTTT.

This chain uses TRBV6-5 with TRBJ1-5; TRBD1 aligns across 8 bases. The CDR3 has 16 amino acids. Germline V CDR1 and CDR2: MNHEY, SVGAGI. Trimming took 1 base from V and 7 from J; bases not matched to a gene: 9. The CDR3: CASSYLDRVLGQPQHF. CDR3 coding DNA: TGTGCCAGCAGTTACTTGGACAGGGTTCTGGGGCAGCCCCAGCATTTT.

The chain employs TRBV13 and TRBJ2-5; the match to TRBD1 covers 7 bases. Trimming at V came to 2 bases and at J to 4 bases, leaving 25 bases not matched to a gene. Per the germline V gene, CDR1 is PRHDT and CDR2 is FYEKMQ (reference sequence). The CDR3 consists of 21 residues. CDR3: CASSLSKGGDLGIDMIETQYF. Written as DNA, the CDR3 is TGTGCCAGCAGCTTAAGTAAAGGGGGCGATTTAGGGATTGATATGATAGAGACCCAGTACTTC.